This T cell receptor beta chain emerged from a study of Ad26.COV2.S vaccination and SARS-CoV-2 variants. Study as a whole: Ad26.COV2.S, an intramuscular injection, was given once or twice 56 days apart.

Treatment: 15 to 20 received Ad26.COV2.S at low or high dose, single or two shots; several received placebo; per-sample allocation not given. Sampling happened 63 days after the first vaccine or placebo injection. The protocol was immunoSEQ multiplex PCR, while the TCRdb copy is restricted to in-frame clones and leaves out a portion. Found here are more than 300,000 clones, around 83% of them singletons; the top ten hold roughly 1.9%. The source material was peripheral blood, sampled in a trial of Ad26.COV2.S vaccine versus placebo. This sequence originates from a person between 18 and 60 years old who received the Ad26.COV2.S COVID-19 vaccine or a placebo.

The CDR3 reads CASTPDRSLRGGELFF. The CDR3 DNA is TGTGCCAGCACCCCGGACAGGTCGTTACGGGGCGGGGAGCTGTTTTTT. The V gene is TRBV25-1, the J gene TRBJ2-2; TRBD1 aligns across 7 bases. Germline V gene sequence: CDR1 MGHDK, CDR2 SYGVNS. The J segment lost 7 bases and the V segment lost 7 bases, leaving 15 bases of the junction unmatched. CDR3 length equals 16 residues.